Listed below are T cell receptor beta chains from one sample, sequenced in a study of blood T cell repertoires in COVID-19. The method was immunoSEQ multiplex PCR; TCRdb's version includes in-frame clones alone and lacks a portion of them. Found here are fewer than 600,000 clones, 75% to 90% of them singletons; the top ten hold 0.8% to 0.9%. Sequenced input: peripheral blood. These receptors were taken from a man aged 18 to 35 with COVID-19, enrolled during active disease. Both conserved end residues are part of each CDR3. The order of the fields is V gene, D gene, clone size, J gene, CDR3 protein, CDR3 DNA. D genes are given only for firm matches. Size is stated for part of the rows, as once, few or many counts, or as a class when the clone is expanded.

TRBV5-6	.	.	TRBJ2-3	CASSSLRQRVTDTQYF	TGTGCCAGCAGCTCCCTCCGACAGCGGGTCACAGATACGCAGTATTTT
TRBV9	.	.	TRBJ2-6	CASSVGAGAGANVLTF	TGTGCCAGCAGCGTAGGGGCAGGGGCAGGGGCCAACGTCCTGACTTTC
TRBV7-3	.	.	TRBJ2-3	CASSTTGTLHTDTQYF	TGTGCCAGCAGCACCACCGGGACATTACACACAGATACGCAGTATTTT
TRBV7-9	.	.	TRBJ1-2	CASSLAIQGFNGYTF	TGTGCCAGCAGCTTAGCGATACAGGGCTTTAACGGCTACACCTTC
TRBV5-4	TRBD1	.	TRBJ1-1	CASRRQGARTEAFF	TGTGCCAGCAGACGACAGGGGGCAAGGACTGAAGCTTTCTTT
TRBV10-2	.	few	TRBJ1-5	CASSGSDLNQPQHF	TGCGCCAGCAGTGGAAGTGACTTAAATCAGCCCCAGCATTTT
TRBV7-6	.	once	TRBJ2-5	CASSLAKSVQETQYF	TGTGCCAGCAGCTTAGCGAAGTCAGTACAAGAGACCCAGTACTTC
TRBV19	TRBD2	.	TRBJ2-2	CASSRTSGLTGELFF	TGTGCCAGTAGTAGGACTAGCGGGCTCACCGGGGAGCTGTTTTTT
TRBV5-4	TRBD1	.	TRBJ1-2	CASRKAGTDYGYTF	TGTGCCAGCAGAAAAGCCGGGACAGACTATGGCTACACCTTC
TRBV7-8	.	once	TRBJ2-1	CASSPRSNEQFF	TGTGCCAGCAGCCCTCGGTCCAATGAGCAGTTCTTC
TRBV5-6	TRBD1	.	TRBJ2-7	CASSSHGQGVLTYEQYF	TGTGCCAGCAGCTCACACGGACAGGGGGTGCTAACCTACGAGCAGTACTTC
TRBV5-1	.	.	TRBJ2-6	CASSPGRGLGSGANVLTF	TGCGCCAGCAGCCCCGGCCGGGGGTTGGGATCTGGGGCCAACGTCCTGACTTTC
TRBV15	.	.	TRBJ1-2	CATSQGSHNYGYTF	TGTGCCACCAGCCAGGGATCTCATAACTATGGCTACACCTTC
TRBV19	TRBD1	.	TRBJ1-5	CASRSRDRPNQPQHF	TGTGCCAGTAGGAGCCGGGACAGACCTAATCAGCCCCAGCATTTT
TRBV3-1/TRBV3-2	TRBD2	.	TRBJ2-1	CASSQDATGGLSEQFF	TGTGCCAGCAGCCAAGACGCTACGGGGGGGCTTAGTGAGCAGTTCTTC
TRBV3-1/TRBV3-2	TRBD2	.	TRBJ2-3	CASNSLGLAGGHRTDTQYF	TGTGCCAGCAACTCATTGGGACTAGCGGGGGGGCATCGCACAGATACGCAGTATTTT
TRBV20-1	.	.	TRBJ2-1	CRGTGLEQFF	TGCAGGGGCACAGGGTTGGAGCAGTTCTTC
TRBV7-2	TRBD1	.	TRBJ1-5	CASSSKAGGNQPQHF	TGTGCCAGCAGCTCCAAGGCAGGGGGAAATCAGCCCCAGCATTTT
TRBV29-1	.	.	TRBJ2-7	CSVRFQGSYEQYF	TGCAGCGTTCGATTCCAGGGCTCCTACGAGCAGTACTTC
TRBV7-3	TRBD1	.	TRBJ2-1	CASSISRDRVNNEQFF	TGTGCCAGCAGCATAAGCCGGGACAGGGTCAACAATGAGCAGTTCTTC
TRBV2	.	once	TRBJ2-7	CASSEGGEQYF	TGTGCCAGCAGTGAAGGAGGTGAGCAGTACTTC
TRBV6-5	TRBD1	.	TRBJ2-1	CASSRTGGSYNEQFF	TGTGCCAGCAGTCGGACAGGGGGCTCCTACAATGAGCAGTTCTTC
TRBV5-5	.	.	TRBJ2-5	CASSFSATQYF	TGTGCCAGCAGCTTTAGCGCGACCCAGTACTTC
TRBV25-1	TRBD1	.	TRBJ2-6	CASSVEQGAAGANVLTF	TGTGCCAGCAGTGTCGAACAGGGGGCGGCTGGGGCCAACGTCCTGACTTTC
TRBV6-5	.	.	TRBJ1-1	CASTLNTEAFF	TGTGCCAGCACCTTAAACACTGAAGCTTTCTTT
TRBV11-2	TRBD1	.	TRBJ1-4	CASSRQGSREKLFF	TGTGCCAGCAGCAGACAGGGGAGTAGAGAAAAACTGTTTTTT
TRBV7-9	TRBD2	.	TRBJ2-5	CASSLFPGGLAGEETQYF	TGTGCCAGCAGCTTGTTCCCCGGGGGTCTAGCGGGGGAAGAGACCCAGTACTTC
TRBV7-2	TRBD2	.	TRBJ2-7	CASSLGPSGGSYEQYF	TGTGCCAGCAGCTTAGGGCCTAGCGGGGGCTCCTACGAGCAGTACTTC
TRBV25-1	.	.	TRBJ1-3	CASSTRAGNTIYF	TGTGCCAGCAGTACCAGGGCTGGAAACACCATATATTTT
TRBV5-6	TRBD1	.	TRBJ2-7	CASSSPGQGIHEQYF	TGTGCCAGCAGCTCGCCGGGACAGGGGATCCACGAGCAGTACTTC
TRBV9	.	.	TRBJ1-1	CASSVEYGNTEAFF	TGTGCCAGCAGCGTGGAGTACGGGAACACTGAAGCTTTCTTT
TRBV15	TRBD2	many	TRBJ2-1	CATSRDEGLKSNEQFF	TGTGCCACCAGCAGAGATGAGGGACTAAAGAGTAATGAGCAGTTCTTC
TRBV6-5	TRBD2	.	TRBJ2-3	CASVNAPGLALNF	TGTGCCAGCGTTAACGCTCCGGGACTAGCGCTTAATTTT
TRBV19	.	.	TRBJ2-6	CASSAVGGAGANVLTF	TGTGCCAGTAGTGCAGTAGGGGGAGCTGGGGCCAACGTCCTGACTTTC
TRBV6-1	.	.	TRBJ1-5	CASSEGGGGAHQPQHF	TGTGCCAGCAGTGAAGGGGGGGGCGGCGCGCATCAGCCCCAGCATTTT
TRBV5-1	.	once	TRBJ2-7	CASSLAGVGRSYEQYF	TGCGCCAGCAGCTTGGCCGGGGTCGGGAGATCCTACGAGCAGTACTTC
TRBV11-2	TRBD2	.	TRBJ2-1	CASRGLGGGSLSSYNEQFF	TGTGCCAGCAGGGGGTTAGGCGGGGGGTCCCTAAGCTCCTACAATGAGCAGTTCTTC
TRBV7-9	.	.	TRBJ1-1	CAIALLSNTEAFF	TGTGCCATAGCATTATTAAGCAACACTGAAGCTTTCTTT
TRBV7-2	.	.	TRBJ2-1	CASSTPGLRPNEQFF	TGTGCCAGCAGCACTCCCGGACTCCGGCCCAATGAGCAGTTCTTC
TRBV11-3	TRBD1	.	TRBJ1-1	CASSSGDRVTEAFF	TGTGCCAGCAGCTCGGGAGACAGGGTCACTGAAGCTTTCTTT
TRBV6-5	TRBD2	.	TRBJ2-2	CASSSTSGGGELFF	TGTGCCAGCAGCTCCACTAGCGGAGGGGGGGAGCTGTTTTTT
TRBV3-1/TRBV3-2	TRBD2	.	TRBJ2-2	CASSHPSGWGGELFF	TGTGCCAGCAGCCACCCTAGCGGGTGGGGCGGGGAGCTGTTTTTT
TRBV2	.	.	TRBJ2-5	CASSPCGNCIGETQYF	TGTGCCAGCAGCCCTTGCGGGAACTGCATTGGAGAGACCCAGTACTTC
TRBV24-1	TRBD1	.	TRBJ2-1	CATSTGVDNEQFF	TGTGCCACATCGACAGGGGTCGACAATGAGCAGTTCTTC
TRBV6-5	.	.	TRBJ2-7	CASNNEVLDEQYF	TGTGCCAGCAATAACGAGGTATTGGACGAGCAGTACTTC
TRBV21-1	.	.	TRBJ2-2	CASSPGLGNTGELFF	TGTGCCAGCAGCCCGGGACTAGGAAACACCGGGGAGCTGTTTTTT
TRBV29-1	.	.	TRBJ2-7	CSADRTLAGVVYEQYF	TGCAGCGCCGACCGGACCCTCGCAGGGGTTGTCTACGAGCAGTACTTC
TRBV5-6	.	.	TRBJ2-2	CASSLGQLTGELFF	TGTGCCAGCAGCTTGGGACAGCTTACCGGGGAGCTGTTTTTT
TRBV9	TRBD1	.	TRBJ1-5	CASSVGQGQPQHF	TGTGCCAGCAGCGTAGGACAGGGTCAGCCCCAGCATTTT
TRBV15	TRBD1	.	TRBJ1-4	CATSRTQGAGEKLFF	TGTGCCACCAGCAGAACACAGGGGGCTGGAGAAAAACTGTTTTTT
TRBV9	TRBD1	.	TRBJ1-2	CASSETAGQAYGYTF	TGTGCCAGCAGCGAAACAGCGGGACAGGCCTATGGCTACACCTTC
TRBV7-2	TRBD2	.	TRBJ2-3	CASSPSSGVSTDTQYF	TGTGCCAGCAGCCCCTCTAGCGGGGTTAGCACAGATACGCAGTATTTT
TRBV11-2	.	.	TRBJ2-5	CASSLVPAGRTQYF	TGTGCCAGCAGCTTAGTTCCGGCAGGGCGGACCCAGTACTTC
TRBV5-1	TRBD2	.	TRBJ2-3	CASSLAGLSTDTQYF	TGCGCCAGCAGCTTGGCGGGACTAAGCACAGATACGCAGTATTTT
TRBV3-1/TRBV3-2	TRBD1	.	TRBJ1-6	CASSPVPTGVYNSPLHF	TGTGCCAGCAGCCCGGTGCCGACAGGGGTCTATAATTCACCCCTCCACTTT
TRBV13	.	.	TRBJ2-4	CASSLAIAGNDIQYF	TGTGCCAGCAGCTTAGCAATTGCAGGGAATGACATTCAGTACTTC
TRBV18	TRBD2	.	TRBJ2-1	CASSPLSGSANEQFF	TGTGCCAGCTCACCACTCAGCGGGAGCGCCAATGAGCAGTTCTTC